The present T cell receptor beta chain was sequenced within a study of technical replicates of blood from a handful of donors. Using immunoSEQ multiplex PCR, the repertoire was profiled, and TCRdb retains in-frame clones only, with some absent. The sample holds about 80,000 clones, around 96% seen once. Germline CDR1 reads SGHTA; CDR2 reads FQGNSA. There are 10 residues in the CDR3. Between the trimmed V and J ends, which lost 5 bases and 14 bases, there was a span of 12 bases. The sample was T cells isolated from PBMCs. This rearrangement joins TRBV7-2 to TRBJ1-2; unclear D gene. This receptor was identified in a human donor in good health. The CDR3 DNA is TGTGCCAGCAGCCCACTACTCGAAACCTTC. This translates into CASSPLLETF.